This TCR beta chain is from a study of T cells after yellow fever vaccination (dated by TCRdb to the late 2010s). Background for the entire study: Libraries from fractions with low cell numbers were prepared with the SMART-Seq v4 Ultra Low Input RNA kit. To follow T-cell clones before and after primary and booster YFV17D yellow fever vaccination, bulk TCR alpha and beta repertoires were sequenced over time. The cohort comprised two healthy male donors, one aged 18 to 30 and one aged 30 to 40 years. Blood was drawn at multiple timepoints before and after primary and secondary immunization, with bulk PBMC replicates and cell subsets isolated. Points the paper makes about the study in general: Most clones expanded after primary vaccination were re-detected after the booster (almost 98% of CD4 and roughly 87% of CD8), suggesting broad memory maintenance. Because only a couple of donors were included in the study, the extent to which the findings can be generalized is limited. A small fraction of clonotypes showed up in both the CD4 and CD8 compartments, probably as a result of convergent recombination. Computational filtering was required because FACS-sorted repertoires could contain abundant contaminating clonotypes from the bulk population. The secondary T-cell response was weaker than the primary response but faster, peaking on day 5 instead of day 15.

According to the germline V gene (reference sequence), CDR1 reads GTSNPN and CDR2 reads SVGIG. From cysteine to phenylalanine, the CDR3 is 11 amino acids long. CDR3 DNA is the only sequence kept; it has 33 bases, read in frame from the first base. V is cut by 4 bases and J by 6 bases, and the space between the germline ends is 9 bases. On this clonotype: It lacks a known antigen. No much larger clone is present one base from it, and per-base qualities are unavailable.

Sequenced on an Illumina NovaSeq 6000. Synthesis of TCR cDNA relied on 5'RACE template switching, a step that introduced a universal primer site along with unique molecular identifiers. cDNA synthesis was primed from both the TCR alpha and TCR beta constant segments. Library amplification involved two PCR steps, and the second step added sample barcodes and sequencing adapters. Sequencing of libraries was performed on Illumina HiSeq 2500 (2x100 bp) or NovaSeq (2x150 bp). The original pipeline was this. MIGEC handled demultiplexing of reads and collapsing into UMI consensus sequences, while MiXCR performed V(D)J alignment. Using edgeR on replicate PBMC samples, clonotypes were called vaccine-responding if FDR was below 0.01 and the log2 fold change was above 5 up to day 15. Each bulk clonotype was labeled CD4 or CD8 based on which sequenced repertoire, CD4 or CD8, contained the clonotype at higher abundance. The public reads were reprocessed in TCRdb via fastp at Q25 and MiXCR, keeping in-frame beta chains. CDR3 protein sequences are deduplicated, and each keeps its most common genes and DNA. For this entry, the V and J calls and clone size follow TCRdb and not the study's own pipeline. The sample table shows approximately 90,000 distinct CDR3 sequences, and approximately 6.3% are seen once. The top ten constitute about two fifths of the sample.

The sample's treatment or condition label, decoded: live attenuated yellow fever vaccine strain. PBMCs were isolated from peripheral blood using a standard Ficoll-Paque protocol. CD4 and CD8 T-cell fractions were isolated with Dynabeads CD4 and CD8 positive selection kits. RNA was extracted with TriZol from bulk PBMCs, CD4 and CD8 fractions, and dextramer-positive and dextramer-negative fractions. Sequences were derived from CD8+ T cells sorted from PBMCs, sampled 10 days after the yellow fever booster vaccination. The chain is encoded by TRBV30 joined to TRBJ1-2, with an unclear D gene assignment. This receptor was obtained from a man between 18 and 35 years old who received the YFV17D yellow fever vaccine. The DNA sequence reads TGTGCCTGGATGGATCCCCATGGCTACACCTTC. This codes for CAWMDPHGYTF.